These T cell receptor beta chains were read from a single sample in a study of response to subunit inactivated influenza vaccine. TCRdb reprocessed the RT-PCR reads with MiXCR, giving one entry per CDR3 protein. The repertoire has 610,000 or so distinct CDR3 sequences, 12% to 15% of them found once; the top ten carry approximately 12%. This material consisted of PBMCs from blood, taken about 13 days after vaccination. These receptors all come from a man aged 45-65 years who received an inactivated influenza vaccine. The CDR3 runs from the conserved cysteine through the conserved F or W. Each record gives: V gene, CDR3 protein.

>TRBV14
CASSQDFGLAGSNEQFF
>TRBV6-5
CASSFVNSPLHF
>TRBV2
CASTIGPSTDTQYF
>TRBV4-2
CASSQGSRLAGAESYNEQFF
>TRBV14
CASSRVLGSYEQYF
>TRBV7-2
CASSLRSTRTDTQYF
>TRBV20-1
CSASQRGPISTQYF
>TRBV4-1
CASSQRTQSNQPQHF
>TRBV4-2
CASSQDDSGRGRTDTQYF
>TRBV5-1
CASIPGPGSNEQFF
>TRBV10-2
CASSNGLAGSETQYF
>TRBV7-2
CASSPHMSSYEQYF
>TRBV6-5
CASSYQGGVNNEQFF
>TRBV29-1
CSVVGKPGNTIYF
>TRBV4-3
CASSQGTSGSGETQYF
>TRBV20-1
CSANYRSGLRTDTQYF
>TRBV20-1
CSARGTSNTEAFF
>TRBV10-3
CAISERVGNSPLHF
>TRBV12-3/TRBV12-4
CASSNRGPNTF
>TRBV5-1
CASSLDGGNPNIQYF
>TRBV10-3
CAIGGGGTLSGTDTQYF
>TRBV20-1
CSADGQEAVWEQYF
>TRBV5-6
CASSLAGGKDEQLF
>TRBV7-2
CASSLGGQSSNQPQHF
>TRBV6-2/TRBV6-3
CASSSYNYGYTF
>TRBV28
CASSFGSAAYSYEQYF
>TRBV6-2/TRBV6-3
CASSTGIPYNEQFF
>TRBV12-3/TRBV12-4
CASWGVGQNYGYTF
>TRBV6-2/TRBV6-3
CASTPVAGVSEQFF
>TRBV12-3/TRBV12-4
CASNRGMGLGQYNEQFF
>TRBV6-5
CASSYSYRGEVKQYF
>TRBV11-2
CASSLGLAGGPYNEQFF
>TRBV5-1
CASSLGAVYQETQYF
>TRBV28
CASRPSGGPADTQYF
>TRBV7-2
CASSPDSNTDTQYF
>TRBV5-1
CASSLTTRSLETQYF
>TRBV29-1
CSVFGETEAFF
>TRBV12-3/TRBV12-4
CARRPRGASSTDTQYF
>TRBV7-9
CASSSPPTSPDRGEQYF
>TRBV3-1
CASSPAGARGSYF
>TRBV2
CANADRLWDTGELFF
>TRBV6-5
CASSYVFYGYTF
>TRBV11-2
CASSLSTGFGQETQYF
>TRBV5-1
CASSSLVGEQFF
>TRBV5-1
CASSFAGVNAAEQFF
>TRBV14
CASSLAQVGLNQYNEQFF
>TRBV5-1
CASSWGRPSYEQYF
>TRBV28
CASSPTRRKETQYF
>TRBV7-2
CASSPGQGARPQHF
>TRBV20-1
CSARDPPRGIRTDTQYF
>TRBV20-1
CSTRVSANYGYTF
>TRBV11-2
CASSLTGKDTQYF
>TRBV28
CASSSGGRAADTQYF
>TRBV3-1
CASSQGSNYGYTF